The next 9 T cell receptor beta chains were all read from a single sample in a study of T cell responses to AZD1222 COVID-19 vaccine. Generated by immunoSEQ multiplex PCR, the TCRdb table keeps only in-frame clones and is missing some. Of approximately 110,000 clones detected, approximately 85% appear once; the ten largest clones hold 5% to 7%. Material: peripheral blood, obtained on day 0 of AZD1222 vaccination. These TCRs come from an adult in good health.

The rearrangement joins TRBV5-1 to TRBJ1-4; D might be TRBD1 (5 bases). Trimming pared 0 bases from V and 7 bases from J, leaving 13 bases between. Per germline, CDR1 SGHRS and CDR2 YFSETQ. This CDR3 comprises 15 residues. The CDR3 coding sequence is TGCGCCAGCAGCTTGGCCAGGGCGGAGGGTGAAAAACTGTTTTTT. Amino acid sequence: CASSLARAEGEKLFF.

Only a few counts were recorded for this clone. As DNA, the CDR3 is TGTGCCAGCACCCTGGGAGGGTTGGACACCGGGGAGCTGTTTTTT. Translation gives CASTLGGLDTGELFF. This sequence joins TRBV28 and TRBJ2-2; 7 bases line up with TRBD2. The germline gives CDR1 MDHEN, CDR2 SYDVKM. CDR3 length equals 15 residues. The ends lost 7 bases at V and 3 bases at J; junction bases unmatched: 8.

For the CDR3, the DNA is TGCGCCAGCAGCCAAGCCCTGACAGCCTCCTACGAGCAGTACTTC. It encodes CASSQALTASYEQYF. The chain joins TRBV4-3 to TRBJ2-7; D perhaps matches TRBD1 (5 bases). The V and J ends lost 1 base and 0 bases respectively, with 10 bases between them. Germline-derived CDR1 and CDR2 are LGHNA and YSLEER. This CDR3 is 15 amino acids long.

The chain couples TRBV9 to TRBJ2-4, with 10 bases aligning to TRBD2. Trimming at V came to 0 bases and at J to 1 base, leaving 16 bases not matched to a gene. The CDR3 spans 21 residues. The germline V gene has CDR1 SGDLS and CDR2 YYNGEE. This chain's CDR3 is CASSVGGVSGGSKGAKNIQYF. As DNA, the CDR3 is TGTGCCAGCAGCGTAGGAGGGGTTAGCGGGGGGTCCAAAGGGGCCAAAAACATTCAGTACTTC. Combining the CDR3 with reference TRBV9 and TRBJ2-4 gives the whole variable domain DSGVTQTPKHLITATGQRVTLRCSPRSGDLSVYWYQQSLDQGLQFLIQYYNGEERAKGNILERFSAQQFPDLHSELNLSSLELGDSALYFCASSVGGVSGGSKGAKNIQYFGAGTRLSVL.

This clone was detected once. Here the CDR3 reads CASSQDAGRDTGELFF. In DNA form, the CDR3 reads TGCGCCAGCAGCCAAGATGCGGGACGGGACACCGGGGAGCTGTTTTTT. This chain uses TRBV4-3 with TRBJ2-2; possible D gene TRBD2, 6 bases. CDR3 length equals 16 residues. Looked up from germline, CDR1 is LGHNA and CDR2 is YSLEER. Trimming took off 0 bases at V and 3 bases at J, with 11 bases between the two ends.

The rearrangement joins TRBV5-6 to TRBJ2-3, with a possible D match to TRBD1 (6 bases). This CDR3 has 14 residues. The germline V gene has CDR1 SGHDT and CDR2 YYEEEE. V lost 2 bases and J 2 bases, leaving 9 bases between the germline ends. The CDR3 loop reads CASSLQGPTDTQYF. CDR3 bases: TGTGCCAGCAGCTTACAGGGCCCCACAGATACGCAGTATTTT. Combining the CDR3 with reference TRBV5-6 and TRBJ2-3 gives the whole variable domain DAGVTQSPTHLIKTRGQQVTLRCSPKSGHDTVSWYQQALGQGPQFIFQYYEEEERQRGNFPDRFSGHQFPNYSSELNVNALLLGDSALYLCASSLQGPTDTQYFGPGTRLTVL.

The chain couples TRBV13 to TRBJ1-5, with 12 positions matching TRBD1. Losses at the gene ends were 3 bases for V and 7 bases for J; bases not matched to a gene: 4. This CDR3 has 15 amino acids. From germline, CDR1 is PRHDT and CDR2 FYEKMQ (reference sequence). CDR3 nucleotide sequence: TGTGCCAGCAGCTTGGGACAGGGGGCCTCCCAGCCCCAGCATTTT. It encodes CASSLGQGASQPQHF.

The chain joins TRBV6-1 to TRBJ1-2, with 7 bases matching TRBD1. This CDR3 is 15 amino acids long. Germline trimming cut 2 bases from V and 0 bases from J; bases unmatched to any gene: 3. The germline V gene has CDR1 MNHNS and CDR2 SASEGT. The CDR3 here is CASSEWGTANYGYTF. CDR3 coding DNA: TGTGCCAGCAGTGAATGGGGGACAGCTAACTATGGCTACACCTTC.

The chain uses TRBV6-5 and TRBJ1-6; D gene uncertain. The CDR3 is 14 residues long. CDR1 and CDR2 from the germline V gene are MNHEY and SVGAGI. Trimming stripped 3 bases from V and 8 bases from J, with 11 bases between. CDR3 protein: CASSYRGEDSPLHF. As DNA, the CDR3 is TGTGCCAGCAGTTATCGGGGTGAGGATTCACCCCTCCACTTT.